These 11 T cell receptor beta chains originate from one sample sequenced in a study of T cell repertoires in cytomegalovirus infection. TCRdb re-analysed the reads in MiXCR, keeping a single row per CDR3 protein. This sample has approximately 100,000 distinct CDR3 sequences; about 22% occur once, and the top ten carry around 40%. Specimen: CD8+ T cells from PBMCs. The source of these receptors is a human donor in good health (CMV status not recorded). Some clones in this sample may be carry-over from other donors' samples.

Only a few counts were recorded for this clonotype. This chain uses TRBV7-9 with TRBJ2-3; tentatively, D is TRBD1 or TRBD2 (5 bases each). Germline loops: CDR1 SEHNR, CDR2 FQNEAQ (reference sequence). The V gene lost 4 bases and the J gene lost 3 bases, with 8 bases spanning the gap. This CDR3 has 13 residues. The CDR3 spells CASSSRGTDTQYF. The CDR3 DNA follows: TGTGCCAGCAGCTCGAGGGGAACAGATACGCAGTATTTT. The complete variable domain, with remaining parts taken from reference TRBV7-9 and TRBJ2-3, reads DTGVSQNPRHKITKRGQNVTFRCDPISEHNRLYWYRQTLGQGPEFLTYFQNEAQLEKSRLLSDRFSAERPKGSFSTLEIQRTEQGDSAMYLCASSSRGTDTQYFGPGTRLTVL.

By share, this clonotype counts as medium-sized. The CDR3 protein is CASSPRGGAGETQYF. The CDR3 bases are TGTGCCAGTAGTCCCCGCGGGGGCGCGGGTGAGACCCAGTACTTC. The J gene is TRBJ2-5, the V gene TRBV19, with a possible D match to TRBD2 (7 bases). The germline V gene encodes CDR1 LNHDA and CDR2 SQIVND (reference sequence). The CDR3 covers 15 residues. Trimming removed 5 bases from V and 5 bases from J, with 18 bases in between.

The chain recombines TRBV14 with TRBJ2-4, with TRBD1 matching over 7 bases. Germline trimming cut 2 bases from V and 9 bases from J; bases unmatched to any gene: 7. Per germline, CDR1 SGHDN and CDR2 FVKESK. This CDR3 contains 14 residues. The CDR3 sequence: CASSQTGDDRIQYF. CDR3 coding DNA: TGTGCCAGCAGCCAAACAGGGGATGATCGCATTCAGTACTTC.

The V call is TRBV12-3 or TRBV12-4, the J call TRBJ2-3; a possible D gene is TRBD1 (7 bases). This CDR3 has 15 amino acids. Trimming stripped 2 bases from V and 1 base from J, with 10 bases between. CDR3 nucleotides: TGTGCCAGCAGTTTACGCAGGGGGGGCACAGATACGCAGTATTTT. Protein: CASSLRRGGTDTQYF.

There are many counts of this clonotype. The chain links TRBV7-6 to TRBJ2-1; 8 nucleotides align to TRBD2. Germline CDR1 is SGHVS and CDR2 is FNYEAQ. This CDR3 has 16 residues. Germline trimming cut 1 base from V and 7 bases from J; bases unmatched to any gene: 9. This CDR3 reads CASSLVLAGMRNEQFF. In DNA form, the CDR3 reads TGTGCCAGCAGCTTAGTCCTAGCGGGCATGCGTAATGAGCAGTTCTTC.

This clonotype was observed a few times. The chain uses TRBV10-3 and TRBJ1-2; D remains unclear. Looked up from germline, CDR1 is ENHRY and CDR2 is SYGVKD. The CDR3 runs to 13 residues. The ends were cut back, 0 bases at V and 0 bases at J, with 2 bases in the middle. The CDR3 loop reads CAISESTNYGYTF. The CDR3 nucleotides read TGTGCCATCAGTGAGTCGACTAACTATGGCTACACCTTC.

The rearrangement links TRBV20-1 to TRBJ2-7; a possible D gene is TRBD2 (6 bases). V lost 1 base to trimming and J lost 2 bases, with 12 bases between them. The germline gives CDR1 DFQATT, CDR2 SNEGSKA (reference sequence). The CDR3 is 14 amino acids. CDR3 bases: TGCAGTGCTAGAGGGGAGCGGGTGGCCTACGAGCAGTACTTC. It is translated as CSARGERVAYEQYF.

This rearrangement joins TRBV9 to TRBJ1-2, with no clear D. The CDR3 loop spans 12 amino acids. Germline CDR1 SGDLS, CDR2 YYNGEE. V was pared by 7 bases and J by 5 bases, with 12 bases between. CDR3: CASGGERYGYTF. The CDR3 region has the DNA TGTGCCAGCGGCGGCGAACGGTATGGCTACACCTTC.

This clonotype was detected only a few times. The chain has TRBV4-2 and TRBJ2-5; D not certain. Germline CDR1 reads LGHNA; CDR2 reads YNFKEQ. The CDR3 is made up of 14 amino acids. V lost 2 bases and J lost 0, with 7 bases in between. The CDR3 is CASSQRAYQETQYF. The CDR3, as DNA: TGTGCCAGCAGCCAAAGGGCATACCAAGAGACCCAGTACTTC.

This clonotype was found once. V is TRBV29-1 and J is TRBJ2-1, with 9 bases aligning to TRBD1. CDR3 length: 16 residues. Trimming cost V 2 bases and J 4 bases; bases outside gene matches: 9. CDR1 and CDR2 from the germline V gene are SQVTM and ANQGSEA. The CDR3 reads CSVESRRDREYNEQFF. CDR3 in DNA: TGCAGCGTTGAATCCCGGAGGGACAGGGAGTACAATGAGCAGTTCTTC.

The CDR3 region is CASRRQGGVTNEKLFF. Here the CDR3 DNA reads TGTGCCAGCAGGCGACAGGGAGGGGTAACTAATGAAAAACTGTTTTTT. The genes are TRBV6-6 and TRBJ1-4; TRBD1 aligns across 7 bases. V was clipped by 6 bases and J by 1 base; unmatched bases: 8. Germline CDR1 MNHNY, CDR2 SVGAGI (reference sequence). The CDR3 is 16 amino acids.